Below are 21 T cell receptor beta chains sequenced from a single sample in a study of cytomegalovirus exposure and HLA in healthy donors. The PCR made use of 60 Vbeta and 13 Jbeta primers. Clones were read by immunoSEQ multiplex PCR, and TCRdb kept only the in-frame ones, dropping some. The profile shows about 120,000 clones, over 65% of them singletons. Sequenced material: PBMCs. The receptors were sampled from a woman aged 40 to 49 in good health and CMV-seropositive.

The chain uses TRBV5-6 and TRBJ2-5, with 9 bases matching TRBD1. Germline V CDR1 and CDR2: SGHDT, YYEEEE. V dropped 5 bases and J dropped 5; count of bases not matched to a gene: 13. The CDR3 runs to 16 residues. DNA for the CDR3: TGTGCCAGCAGACCGAGAAGGACAGGGGCGGGGGAGACCCAGTACTTC. It yields the protein CASRPRRTGAGETQYF.

The chain is built from TRBV15 and TRBJ1-1; the match to TRBD1 covers 12 bases. V shed 1 base and J 3 bases; nucleotides not matched to a gene: 9. The CDR3 loop spans 18 amino acids. Germline loops: CDR1 LNHNV, CDR2 YYDKDF (reference sequence). The CDR3 loop reads CATSRGSGTGGRYTEAFF. The CDR3 DNA sequence: TGTGCCACCAGCAGAGGGTCCGGGACAGGGGGCCGGTACACTGAAGCTTTCTTT.

This chain uses TRBV4-3 with TRBJ2-5, with 9 bases fitting TRBD2. The germline CDR1 and CDR2 sequences are LGHNA and YSLEER. J gave up 0 bases and V 4 bases, and 6 bases lay outside the gene matches. The CDR3 contains 16 residues. The CDR3, as DNA: TGCGCCAGCAGCCTAGGGACTAGCAGAAACCAAGAGACCCAGTACTTC. Its protein product is CASSLGTSRNQETQYF.

This sequence joins TRBV15 and TRBJ1-2; D gene unclear. This CDR3 contains 14 residues. V dropped 0 bases and J dropped 1 base, with 6 bases sitting between them. Germline loops: CDR1 LNHNV, CDR2 YYDKDF (reference sequence). In DNA, the CDR3 is TGTGCCACCAGCAGAGATGGAGTTAACTATGGCTACACCTTC. Its protein product is CATSRDGVNYGYTF.

This clone appeared a few times. This chain uses TRBV6-5 with TRBJ2-7; D remains unclear. V shed 6 bases and J shed 6 bases, with 15 bases lying between them. The CDR3 is 13 amino acids. Germline V CDR1 and CDR2: MNHEY, SVGAGI. The CDR3: CASRSPTALEQYF. Written as DNA, the CDR3 is TGTGCCAGCAGATCCCCTACCGCACTCGAGCAGTACTTC.

The chain has TRBV9 and TRBJ2-7, with 7 bases fitting TRBD1. Germline V lookup: CDR1 SGDLS, CDR2 YYNGEE. After removal of 2 bases from V and 5 bases from J, the junction contained 10 bases not matched to a gene. CDR3 length: 15 residues. The CDR3 loop reads CASSVQTGQFNEQYF. CDR3 sequence (DNA): TGTGCCAGCAGCGTCCAGACAGGGCAATTCAACGAGCAGTACTTC.

The rearrangement joins TRBV18 to TRBJ1-5, with 7 bases identical to TRBD1. This CDR3 region has 13 residues. With V trimmed by 3 bases and J by 7 bases, 3 bases remained unmatched. The germline CDR1 and CDR2 sequences are KGHSH and LQKENI. In DNA form, the CDR3 reads TGTGCCAGCTCACCCGACAGGGAACAGCCCCAGCATTTT. Its protein is CASSPDREQPQHF.

V and J are TRBV7-9 and TRBJ2-2; possible D gene TRBD1, 5 bases. The germline V gene has CDR1 SEHNR and CDR2 FQNEAQ (reference sequence). CDR3 length: 16 residues. Trimming left V 1 base short and J 3 bases short, with 12 bases between. CDR3 nucleotides: TGTGCCAGCAGCTTAGGTCAGGGTTGGGACACCGGGGAGCTGTTTTTT. Residues: CASSLGQGWDTGELFF.

The chain is built from TRBV7-2 and TRBJ2-1, with 8 bases identical to TRBD2. The CDR3 is 16 residues long. Germline V gene data show CDR1 as SGHTA and CDR2 as FQGNSA. V trimming: 5 bases; J trimming: 8 bases; junction bases outside the gene matches: 14. The CDR3 loop reads CASSQVGLGSRHEQFF. DNA for the CDR3: TGTGCCAGCAGCCAGGTGGGACTAGGTTCGAGGCATGAGCAGTTCTTC.

The chain employs TRBV6-5 and TRBJ2-7; D may be TRBD1 (6 bases). Germline V gene lookup returns CDR1 MNHEY and CDR2 SVGAGI. V was cut by 7 bases and J by 2 bases, with 15 bases left in between. CDR3 length: 14 amino acids. This chain's CDR3 is CASIPAGETYEQYF. The CDR3 DNA follows: TGTGCCAGCATTCCCGCAGGGGAAACCTACGAGCAGTACTTC.

The chain joins TRBV4-1 to TRBJ1-6, with D possibly being TRBD1 (5 bases). CDR1 and CDR2 from the germline V gene are MGHRA and YSYEKL. V gave up 4 bases and J gave up 8 bases, with 12 bases separating them. The CDR3 is made up of 14 amino acids. CDR3 protein: CASSLDSPYSPLHF. CDR3 nucleotide sequence: TGCGCCAGCAGCCTTGACAGCCCCTATTCACCCCTCCACTTT.

This clone was seen once. The rearrangement links TRBV11-3 to TRBJ2-1, with D possibly matching TRBD2 (6 bases). The CDR3 is 14 residues long. The V end lost 4 bases, the J end lost 4 bases, and 11 bases lay between the germline ends. Germline assignment: CDR1 SGHNT and CDR2 YENEEA. In DNA, the CDR3 is TGTGCCAGCAGCTCCCCGGAGGGGTACAATGAGCAGTTCTTC. It yields the protein CASSSPEGYNEQFF.

This chain joins TRBV14 and TRBJ2-7, with unresolved D. The CDR3 totals 12 residues. With 1 base removed from V and 3 bases from J, the gap between germline ends came to 4 bases. The germline V gene encodes CDR1 SGHDN and CDR2 FVKESK. The CDR3 DNA sequence: TGTGCCAGCAGCCAAGCGTTCTACGAGCAGTACTTC. Translation: CASSQAFYEQYF. The complete variable domain, with remaining parts taken from reference TRBV14 and TRBJ2-7, reads EAGVTQFPSHSVIEKGQTVTLRCDPISGHDNLYWYRRVMGKEIKFLLHFVKESKQDESGMPNNRFLAERTGGTYSTLKVQPAELEDSGVYFCASSQAFYEQYFGPGTRLTVT.

This clone was recorded a few times. V and J are TRBV2 and TRBJ1-2; no reliable D call. Trimming took off 1 base at V and 3 bases at J, with 9 bases between the two ends. CDR1 SNHLY and CDR2 FYNNEI come from the germline V gene. This CDR3 has 14 amino acids. This CDR3 is CASSEDGRYYGYTF. For the CDR3, the DNA is TGTGCCAGCAGTGAAGACGGCAGGTACTATGGCTACACCTTC.

This rearrangement joins TRBV13 to TRBJ2-1, with a possible D match to TRBD2 (6 bases). The V and J ends lost 1 base and 11 bases respectively, with 18 bases between them. Germline V gene sequence: CDR1 PRHDT, CDR2 FYEKMQ (reference sequence). There are 15 residues in the CDR3. CDR3 sequence (DNA): TGTGCCAGCAGCTTAGTATTAGCGGAAGAGTACAAGCAGTTCTTC. Residues: CASSLVLAEEYKQFF.

The sample holds one count of this clone. The rearrangement joins TRBV29-1 to TRBJ2-7; 7 bases match TRBD1. Per the germline V gene, CDR1 is SQVTM and CDR2 is ANQGSEA. V lost 3 bases and J lost 0; bases outside the gene matches: 5. The CDR3 has 14 residues. CDR3 coding DNA: TGCAGCGTTGACCCGACAGGGAGCTCCTACGAGCAGTACTTC. This translates into CSVDPTGSSYEQYF.

This clone was observed a single time. The rearrangement links TRBV21-1 to TRBJ2-7; TRBD2, the table's D call, was not compared with the DNA. TRBV21-1 is a documented pseudogene. The CDR3 is 15 residues long. In DNA, the CDR3 is TGTGCCAGAGGACAGGGGACTAGCGAGACCTACGAGCAGTACTTC. This translates into CARGQGTSETYEQYF.

This sequence joins TRBV7-9 and TRBJ2-2; no clear D. The CDR3 sequence is 11 residues long. V lost 7 bases and J lost 6, with 6 bases in between. CDR1 and CDR2 (germline): SEHNR, FQNEAQ (reference sequence). The CDR3 nucleotides are TGTGCCAGCACCCTAGCCGGGGAGCTGTTTTTT. It translates to CASTLAGELFF.

The DNA for the CDR3 is TGTGCCAGCAGCTTGCCCCGACTAGCGGGGGGAGATACCGGGGAGCTGTTTTTT. This codes for CASSLPRLAGGDTGELFF. This rearrangement joins TRBV13 to TRBJ2-2; 13 nucleotides match TRBD2. CDR1 is PRHDT and CDR2 is FYEKMQ in the germline V gene (reference sequence). Trimming at V came to 3 bases and at J to 5 bases, leaving 9 bases not matched to a gene. The CDR3 extends over 18 amino acids.

The chain joins TRBV9 to TRBJ1-6; no clear D. Trimming left V 0 bases short and J 9 bases short, with 7 bases between. The length of the CDR3 is 13 residues. Germline CDR1 is SGDLS and CDR2 is YYNGEE. CDR3 amino acids: CASSVDSTSPLHF. In DNA, the CDR3 is TGTGCCAGCAGCGTAGACAGTACTTCACCCCTCCACTTT.

The chain couples TRBV5-6 to TRBJ1-1; D unclear. The CDR3 covers 13 residues. Deletions cut 5 bases from V and 3 bases from J, with 11 bases between. Germline loops: CDR1 SGHDT, CDR2 YYEEEE. The DNA for the CDR3 is TGTGCCAGCAGTCCTACAGCTTACACTGAAGCTTTCTTT. It yields the protein CASSPTAYTEAFF.